This TCR beta chain was profiled in a study of memory CD8 T cells in hepatitis C reinfection (dated by TCRdb to 2016 to 2017). Notes on the research overall: Of the five donors, three spontaneously resolved two consecutive HCV infections, and two cleared a primary infection but developed chronic infection after reinfection. A case counted as HCV reinfection when an HCV RNA test came back positive after two negative tests taken at least 60 days apart. Pre-reinfection samples were collected between 55 and 20 weeks before reinfection was detected. The TCR beta repertoire of virus-specific CD8 T cells was tracked longitudinally in 4 or 5 donors across an HCV reinfection episode. Between about 2008 and 2012, a handful of reinfection cases with stored pre-reinfection samples were identified. In the reinfection study, participants with a resolved prior HCV infection were followed up every 3 months.

The time point label on this specimen signifies: pre-reinfection, 55 to 20 weeks before reinfection detection. TCR sequencing was performed on the sorted cells directly ex vivo, without any in vitro expansion beforehand. Donors were people who inject drugs enrolled in the Montreal Acute Hepatitis C Cohort Study (HEPCO) in Canada. As controls, total naive CD8 T cells were sorted as viable CD3+ CD8+ CD45RO- cells from a couple of donors at all three reinfection time points. Before sorting, cryopreserved peripheral blood mononuclear cells were thawed and CD8 T cells were purified from those thawed cells. Negative selection with the MACS CD8+ T cell Isolation Kit was used to enrich CD8 T cells. A BD FACSAria II sorter with FACSDiva software was used for cell sorting, and FlowJo was used for data analysis. Libraries were constructed by the immunoSEQ multiplex PCR assay. Genomic DNA was extracted from the sorted cells, and the TCR beta V, D and J regions were sequenced using the automated high-throughput method of Adaptive Biotechnologies. A two-step, bias-controlled multiplex PCR was used to amplify the CDR3 regions. An Illumina instrument was used to sequence the amplified TCR beta libraries. As for the authors' bioinformatics: Demultiplexed reads were processed to reduce amplification and sequencing bias, and CDR3 sequences were assigned to gene families using the IMGT database. ImmunoSEQ software version 2.0 was used to analyze the repertoire data. Clonotype lists were filtered to remove out-of-frame sequences as well as sequences containing stop codons in the CDR3. Clonotypes with a frequency below 0.01% were excluded because such low-frequency clonotypes corresponded to less than one cell. To get richness, observed richness was divided by input cell number, while evenness came from dividing Shannon entropy by log observed richness. To measure repertoire diversity and how similar the repertoire was between time points, Simpson diversity and Morisita-Horn overlap indices were applied. Each clonotype was placed into one of four groups: dominant (>1%), sub-dominant (0.5-0.99%), low abundance (0.1-0.49%) or lowest abundance (<0.1%). A germline index was derived by subtracting total nucleotide additions from total CDR3 length and dividing the result by total CDR3 length. TCRdb obtained this table from immuneACCESS and retained in-frame rearrangements with V and J assigned. These tables miss some clones; where compared with another copy, unresolved V genes account for less than half of the shortfall, and the remainder is unexplained. That table furnishes V, J and clone size, whereas the DNA furnished D and trimming. For this sample there are over 50,000 clones; roughly 91% appear just once. The ten largest clones represent 1% of the sample.

Details on this clone: Its antigen remains unidentified. Base-call qualities are not available, and no considerably larger clone is one nucleotide away.

Including cysteine and phenylalanine, the CDR3 has 13 amino acids. Of the read, only the CDR3 DNA is kept; its 39 bases are in frame from base 1. V has 6 bases trimmed and J has 8 bases trimmed; junction bases matching no gene number 10. The germline V gene (reference sequence) sets CDR1 to MNHEY and CDR2 to SMNVEV. What the research found in general, with its limitations: With only 4 to 6 donors, the study could not reach definitive conclusions about public clonotypes linked to secondary clearance.

Sample: naive CD8+ T cells sorted from blood. The meaning of the sample's cell subset or site label: total naive CD8+CD45RO- T cells. The sequence links TRBV27 to TRBJ2-7; 7 junctional bases match TRBD2. The sequence was collected from a man between 18 and 35 years old with hepatitis C virus infection. The DNA sequence is as follows: TGTGCCAGCAGGCTTAGCGGGTACGAGAAGCAGTACTTC. It specifies CASRLSGYEKQYF.